This T cell receptor beta chain is drawn from a study of cytomegalovirus exposure and HLA in healthy donors. Whole-study context: As released early, the data held 80 million to 90 million unique TCRs from HLA-typed donors.

Deletions cut 4 bases from V and 4 bases from J, with 14 bases between. The CDR3 covers 15 residues. Germline loops: CDR1 MGHRA, CDR2 YSYEKL. PCR employed 60 Vbeta and 13 Jbeta primers. TCRdb's table, derived via immunoSEQ multiplex PCR, lists solely in-frame clones and lacks some. The table has around 180,000 clones, about 90% seen once. The gene calls are TRBV4-1 and TRBJ2-1, with D possibly matching TRBD2 (6 bases). Sample: PBMCs. The TCR originated in a girl in the first two years of life in good health and CMV-seronegative. CDR3 protein: CASSPRAGLYNEQFF. The CDR3 coding sequence is TGCGCCAGCAGCCCCAGAGCGGGCCTTTACAATGAGCAGTTCTTC.